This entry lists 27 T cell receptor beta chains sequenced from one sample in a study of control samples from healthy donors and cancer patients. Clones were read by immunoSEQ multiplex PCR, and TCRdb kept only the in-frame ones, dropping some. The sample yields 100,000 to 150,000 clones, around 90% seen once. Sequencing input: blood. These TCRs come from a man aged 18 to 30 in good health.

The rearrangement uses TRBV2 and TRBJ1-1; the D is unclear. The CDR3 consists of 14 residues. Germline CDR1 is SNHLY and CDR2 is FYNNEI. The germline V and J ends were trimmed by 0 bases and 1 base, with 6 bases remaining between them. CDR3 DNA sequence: TGTGCCAGCAGTGAAGCTAGGAGGAACACTGAAGCTTTCTTT. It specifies CASSEARRNTEAFF.

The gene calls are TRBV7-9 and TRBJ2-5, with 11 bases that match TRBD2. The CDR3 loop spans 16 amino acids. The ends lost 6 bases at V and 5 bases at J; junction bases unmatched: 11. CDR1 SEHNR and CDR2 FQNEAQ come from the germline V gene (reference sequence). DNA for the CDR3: TGTGCCAGCAGTCTCGGTAGCGGGGGGGCCAGGGAGACCCAGTACTTC. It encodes CASSLGSGGARETQYF.

The CDR3 loop reads CASSLSGVGTDTQYF. For the CDR3, the DNA is TGTGCCAGCAGCTTAAGCGGGGTGGGCACAGATACGCAGTATTTT. The rearrangement joins TRBV7-2 to TRBJ2-3, with 7 bases lining up with TRBD2. This CDR3 has 15 residues. V shed 2 bases, J shed 1 base, and the junction held 3 bases outside the gene matches. In germline, CDR1 is SGHTA, CDR2 FQGNSA.

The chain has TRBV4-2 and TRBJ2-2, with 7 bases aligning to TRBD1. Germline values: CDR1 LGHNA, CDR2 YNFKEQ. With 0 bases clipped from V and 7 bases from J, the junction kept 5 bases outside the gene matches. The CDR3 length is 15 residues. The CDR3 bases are TGTGCCAGCAGCCAAGATGACAGGGCGGACGGGGAGCTGTTTTTT. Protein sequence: CASSQDDRADGELFF.

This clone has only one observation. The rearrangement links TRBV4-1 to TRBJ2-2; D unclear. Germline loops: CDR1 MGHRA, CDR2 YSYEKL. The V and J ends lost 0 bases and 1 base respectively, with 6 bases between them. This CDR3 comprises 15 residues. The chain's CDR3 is CASSQDPGNTGELFF. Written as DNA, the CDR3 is TGCGCCAGCAGCCAAGATCCAGGGAACACCGGGGAGCTGTTTTTT.

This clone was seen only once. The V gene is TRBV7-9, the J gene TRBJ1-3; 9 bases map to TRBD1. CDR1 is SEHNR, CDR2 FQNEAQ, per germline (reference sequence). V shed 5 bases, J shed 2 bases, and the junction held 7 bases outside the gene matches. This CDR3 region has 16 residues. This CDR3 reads CASSPTRTGAGNTIYF. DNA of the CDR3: TGTGCCAGCAGCCCTACCCGGACAGGGGCTGGAAACACCATATATTTT.

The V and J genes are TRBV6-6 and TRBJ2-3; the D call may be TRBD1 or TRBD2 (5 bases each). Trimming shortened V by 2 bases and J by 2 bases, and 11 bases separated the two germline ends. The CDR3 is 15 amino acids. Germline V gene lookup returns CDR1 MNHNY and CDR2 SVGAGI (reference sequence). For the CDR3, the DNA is TGTGCCAGCAGTTACCAGACGGGGCACACAGATACGCAGTATTTT. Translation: CASSYQTGHTDTQYF.

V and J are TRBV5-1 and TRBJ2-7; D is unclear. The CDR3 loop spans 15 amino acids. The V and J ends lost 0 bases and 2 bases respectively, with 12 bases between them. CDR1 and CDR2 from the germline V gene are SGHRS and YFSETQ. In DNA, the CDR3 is TGCGCCAGCAGCTTGGGTTGGCAAACAACCTACGAGCAGTACTTC. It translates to CASSLGWQTTYEQYF.

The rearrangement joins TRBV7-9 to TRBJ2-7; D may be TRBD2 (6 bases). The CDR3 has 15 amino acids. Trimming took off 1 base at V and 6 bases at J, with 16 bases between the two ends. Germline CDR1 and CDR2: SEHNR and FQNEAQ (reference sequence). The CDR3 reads CASSLGQGGRREQYF. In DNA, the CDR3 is TGTGCCAGCAGCTTAGGGCAGGGAGGCCGGCGCGAGCAGTACTTC. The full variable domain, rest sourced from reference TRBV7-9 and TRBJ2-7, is DTGVSQNPRHKITKRGQNVTFRCDPISEHNRLYWYRQTLGQGPEFLTYFQNEAQLEKSRLLSDRFSAERPKGSFSTLEIQRTEQGDSAMYLCASSLGQGGRREQYFGPGTRLTVT.

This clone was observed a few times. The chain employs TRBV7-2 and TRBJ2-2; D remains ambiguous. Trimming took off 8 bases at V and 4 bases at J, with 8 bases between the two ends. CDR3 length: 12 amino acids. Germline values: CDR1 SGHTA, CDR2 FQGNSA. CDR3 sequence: CASVRFTGELFF. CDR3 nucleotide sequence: TGTGCCAGCGTGCGCTTCACCGGGGAGCTGTTTTTT.

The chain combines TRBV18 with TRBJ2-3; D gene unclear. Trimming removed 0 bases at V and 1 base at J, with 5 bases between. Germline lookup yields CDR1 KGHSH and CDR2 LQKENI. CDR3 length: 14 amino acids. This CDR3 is CASSPPTGTDTQYF. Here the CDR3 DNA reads TGTGCCAGCTCACCACCGACCGGCACAGATACGCAGTATTTT.

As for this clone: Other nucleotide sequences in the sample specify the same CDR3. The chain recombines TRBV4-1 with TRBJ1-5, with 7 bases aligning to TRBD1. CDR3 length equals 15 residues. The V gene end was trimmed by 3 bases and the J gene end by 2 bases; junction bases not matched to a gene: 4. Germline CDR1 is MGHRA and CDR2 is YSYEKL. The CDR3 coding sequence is TGCGCCAGCAGCCAGGAAGGGGGCGGCAATCAGCCCCAGCATTTT. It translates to CASSQEGGGNQPQHF.

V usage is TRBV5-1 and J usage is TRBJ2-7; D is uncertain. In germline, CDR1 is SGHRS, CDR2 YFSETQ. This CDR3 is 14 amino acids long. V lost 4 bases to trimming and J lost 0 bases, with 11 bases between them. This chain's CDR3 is CASSPDRSSYEQYF. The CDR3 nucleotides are TGCGCCAGCAGCCCGGACCGGAGCTCCTACGAGCAGTACTTC.

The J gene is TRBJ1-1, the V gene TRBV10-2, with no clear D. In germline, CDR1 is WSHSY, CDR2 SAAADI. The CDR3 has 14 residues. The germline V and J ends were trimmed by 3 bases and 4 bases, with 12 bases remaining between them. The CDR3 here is CASSDKRRTTEAFF. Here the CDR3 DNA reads TGCGCCAGCAGTGATAAGCGAAGAACCACTGAAGCTTTCTTT.

CDR3 loop: CASRRQATNTEAFF. In DNA, the CDR3 is TGTGCCAGCAGGCGACAGGCGACAAACACTGAAGCTTTCTTT. The gene calls are TRBV6-5 and TRBJ1-1, with a tentative D call TRBD1 (6 bases). This CDR3 comprises 14 residues. CDR1 is MNHEY and CDR2 is SVGAGI in the germline V gene. V was cut by 6 bases and J by 2 bases, with 13 bases left in between.

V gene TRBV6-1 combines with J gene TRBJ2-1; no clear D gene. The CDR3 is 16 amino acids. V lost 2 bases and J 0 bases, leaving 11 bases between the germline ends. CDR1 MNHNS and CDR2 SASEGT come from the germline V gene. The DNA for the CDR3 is TGTGCCAGCAGTGAACCCCACATGAGCTCCTACAATGAGCAGTTCTTC. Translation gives CASSEPHMSSYNEQFF.

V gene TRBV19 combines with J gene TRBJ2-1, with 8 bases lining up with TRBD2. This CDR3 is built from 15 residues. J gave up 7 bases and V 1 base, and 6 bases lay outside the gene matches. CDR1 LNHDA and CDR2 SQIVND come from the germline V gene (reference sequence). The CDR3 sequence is CASSIVGGGRNEQFF. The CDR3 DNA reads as TGTGCCAGTAGTATAGTCGGGGGGGGCCGGAATGAGCAGTTCTTC.

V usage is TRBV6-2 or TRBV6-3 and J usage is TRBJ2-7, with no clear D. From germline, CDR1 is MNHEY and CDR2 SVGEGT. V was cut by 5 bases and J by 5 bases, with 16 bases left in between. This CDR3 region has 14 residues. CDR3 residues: CASSLLRVPHEQYF. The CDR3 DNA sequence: TGTGCCAGCAGTCTTCTCCGGGTTCCTCACGAGCAGTACTTC.

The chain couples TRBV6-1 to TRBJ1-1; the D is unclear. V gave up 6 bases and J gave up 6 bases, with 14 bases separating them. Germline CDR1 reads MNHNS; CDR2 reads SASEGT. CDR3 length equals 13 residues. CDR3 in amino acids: CASSPPGPAEAFF. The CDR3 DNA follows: TGTGCCAGCAGCCCCCCTGGACCAGCTGAAGCTTTCTTT.

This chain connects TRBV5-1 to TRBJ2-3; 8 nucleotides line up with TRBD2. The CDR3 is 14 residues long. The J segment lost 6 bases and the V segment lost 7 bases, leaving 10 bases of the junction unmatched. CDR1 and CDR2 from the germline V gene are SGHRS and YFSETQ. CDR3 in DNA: TGCGCCAGCGGGGACGGGGGGGCACGGGATACGCAGTATTTT. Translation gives CASGDGGARDTQYF.

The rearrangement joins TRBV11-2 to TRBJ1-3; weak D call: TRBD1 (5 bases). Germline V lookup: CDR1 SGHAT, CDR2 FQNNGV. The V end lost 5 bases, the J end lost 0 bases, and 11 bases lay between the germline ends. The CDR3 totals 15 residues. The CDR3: CASSVGTDSGNTIYF. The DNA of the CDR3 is TGTGCCAGCAGCGTTGGGACTGACTCTGGAAACACCATATATTTT.

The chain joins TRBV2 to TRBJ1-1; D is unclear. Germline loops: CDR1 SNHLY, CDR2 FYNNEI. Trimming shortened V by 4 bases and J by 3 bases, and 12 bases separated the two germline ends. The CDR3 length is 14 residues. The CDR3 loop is CASSGSSEDTEAFF. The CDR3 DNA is TGTGCCAGCAGTGGATCGTCCGAGGACACTGAAGCTTTCTTT.

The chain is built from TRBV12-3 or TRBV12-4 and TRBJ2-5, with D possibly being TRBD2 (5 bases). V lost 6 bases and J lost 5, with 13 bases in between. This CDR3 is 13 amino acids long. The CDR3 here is CASSRGFRETQYF. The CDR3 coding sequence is TGTGCCAGCAGCCGGGGTTTTCGGGAGACCCAGTACTTC.

In nucleotides, the CDR3 is TGTGCCAGCAGCCAACGGGGGTCGCCAAATCAGCCCCAGCATTTT. Translation: CASSQRGSPNQPQHF. V and J are TRBV3-1 (or the pseudogene TRBV3-2) and TRBJ1-5; a possible D gene is TRBD1 (5 bases). Trimming pared 2 bases from V and 4 bases from J, leaving 12 bases between. This CDR3 comprises 15 residues. From germline, CDR1 is LGHDT and CDR2 YNNKEL (reference sequence).

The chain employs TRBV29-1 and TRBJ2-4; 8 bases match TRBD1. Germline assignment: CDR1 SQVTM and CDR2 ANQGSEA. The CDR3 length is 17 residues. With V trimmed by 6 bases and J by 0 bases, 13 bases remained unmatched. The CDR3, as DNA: TGCAGCGTCGGAGCAGGGGGCTCTAAATTAGCCAAAAACATTCAGTACTTC. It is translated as CSVGAGGSKLAKNIQYF.

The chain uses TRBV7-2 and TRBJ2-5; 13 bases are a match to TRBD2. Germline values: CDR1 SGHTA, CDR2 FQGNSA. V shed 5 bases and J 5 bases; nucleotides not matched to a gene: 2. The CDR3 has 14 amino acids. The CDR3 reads CASSRTSGGETQYF. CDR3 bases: TGTGCCAGCAGCCGGACTAGCGGGGGCGAGACCCAGTACTTC.

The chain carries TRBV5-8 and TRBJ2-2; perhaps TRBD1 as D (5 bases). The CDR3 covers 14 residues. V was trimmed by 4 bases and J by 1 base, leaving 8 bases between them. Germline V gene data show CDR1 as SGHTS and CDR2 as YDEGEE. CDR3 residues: CASSPTGNTGELFF. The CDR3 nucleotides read TGTGCCAGCAGCCCTACAGGGAACACCGGGGAGCTGTTTTTT.